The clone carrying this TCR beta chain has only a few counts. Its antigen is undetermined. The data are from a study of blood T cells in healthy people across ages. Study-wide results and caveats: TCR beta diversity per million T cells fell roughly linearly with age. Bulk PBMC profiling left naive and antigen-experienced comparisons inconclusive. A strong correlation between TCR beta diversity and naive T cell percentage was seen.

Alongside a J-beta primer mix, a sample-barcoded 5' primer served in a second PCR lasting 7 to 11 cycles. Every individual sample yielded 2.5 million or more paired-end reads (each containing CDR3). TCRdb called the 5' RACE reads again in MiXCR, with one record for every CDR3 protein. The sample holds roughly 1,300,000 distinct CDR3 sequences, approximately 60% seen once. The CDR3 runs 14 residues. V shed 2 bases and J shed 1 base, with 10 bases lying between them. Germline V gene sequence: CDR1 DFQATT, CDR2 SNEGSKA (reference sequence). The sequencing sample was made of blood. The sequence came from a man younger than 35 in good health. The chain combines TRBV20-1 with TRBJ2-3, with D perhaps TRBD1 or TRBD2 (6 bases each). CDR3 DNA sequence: TGCAGTGCTAGATTGGGGGGCCGCACAGATACGCAGTATTTT. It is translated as CSARLGGRTDTQYF.